A selection of T cell receptor beta chains follows, all from one sample in a study of blood T cell repertoires in COVID-19. Generated by immunoSEQ multiplex PCR, the TCRdb table keeps only in-frame clones and is missing some. Seen here are 200,000 to 250,000 clones, approximately 90% observed once, and the top ten hold around 6.6%. The material sequenced was peripheral blood. The receptors stem from a woman aged 25 to 39 with COVID-19, enrolled during active disease. CDR3s include the opening cysteine and the closing phenylalanine or tryptophan. A D gene is named only where the DNA matches it firmly. Expanded clones get a size class; other rows say once, few or many, or leave the size out.

V gene,J gene,clone size,CDR3 length,D gene,CDR3 protein,CDR3 DNA
TRBV27,TRBJ1-6,few,15,TRBD1,CASSLSTGVGSPLHF,TGTGCCAGCAGTTTATCAACAGGGGTTGGCTCACCCCTCCACTTT
TRBV3-1/TRBV3-2,TRBJ2-2,.,17,TRBD2,CASSQALRSGSTGELFF,TGTGCCAGCAGCCAAGCCCTGAGGAGCGGGAGTACCGGGGAGCTGTTTTTT
TRBV27,TRBJ2-2,.,16,TRBD2,CASSTRGRANTGELFF,TGTGCCAGCAGTACACGCGGGAGGGCGAACACCGGGGAGCTGTTTTTT
TRBV29-1,TRBJ2-1,.,15,TRBD2,CSVVTGTSGGNEQFF,TGCAGCGTTGTGACCGGGACTAGCGGGGGAAATGAGCAGTTCTTC
TRBV5-1,TRBJ1-1,.,12,TRBD1,CASSRTGLGAFF,TGCGCCAGCAGCCGGACAGGTCTTGGGGCTTTCTTT
TRBV5-4,TRBJ2-3,once,18,TRBD2,CASSLDPFAGVSTDTQYF,TGTGCCAGCAGCTTGGACCCCTTTGCGGGGGTTAGCACAGATACGCAGTATTTT
TRBV25-1,TRBJ2-3,.,14,.,CASSAGRDTDTQYF,TGTGCCAGCAGTGCCGGGAGAGACACAGATACGCAGTATTTT
TRBV6-5,TRBJ1-1,.,14,TRBD1,CASSYSKGGAEAFF,TGTGCCAGCAGTTACTCGAAAGGGGGCGCTGAAGCTTTCTTT
TRBV27,TRBJ2-1,.,15,TRBD2,CASRPAGGSYNEQFF,TGTGCCAGCAGGCCAGCGGGGGGCTCCTACAATGAGCAGTTCTTC
TRBV4-3,TRBJ2-2,.,16,.,CASSPQWRQGTGELFF,TGCGCCAGCAGCCCCCAGTGGCGCCAGGGGACCGGGGAGCTGTTTTTT
TRBV27,TRBJ2-3,.,11,.,CASGHTDTQYF,TGTGCCAGCGGACACACAGATACGCAGTATTTT
TRBV5-1,TRBJ2-3,.,14,.,CASSPGPGADTQYF,TGCGCCAGCAGCCCCGGACCTGGGGCGGATACGCAGTATTTT
TRBV11-3,TRBJ1-6,.,15,TRBD1,CASSSRTGEDSPLHF,TGTGCCAGCAGCTCCAGGACAGGGGAGGATTCACCCCTCCACTTT
TRBV24-1,TRBJ1-5,.,15,TRBD1,CATGGTQGGDQPQHF,TGTGCCACCGGGGGGACACAGGGGGGAGATCAGCCCCAGCATTTT
TRBV11-2,TRBJ2-7,.,14,TRBD2,CASSFGGGAYEQYF,TGTGCCAGCAGCTTCGGGGGGGGAGCCTACGAGCAGTACTTC
TRBV19,TRBJ2-1,.,14,.,CASSMGSPYNEQFF,TGTGCCAGTAGTATGGGTAGCCCCTACAATGAGCAGTTCTTC
TRBV4-3,TRBJ2-4,.,18,TRBD1,CASSQDAEHRGRVRIQYF,TGCGCCAGCAGCCAAGATGCGGAGCACAGGGGGCGGGTAAGGATTCAGTACTTC
TRBV11-2,TRBJ1-2,few,14,.,CASSLAPGLYGYTF,TGTGCCAGCAGCTTAGCCCCAGGGCTCTATGGCTACACCTTC
TRBV28,TRBJ2-3,.,15,TRBD1,CASSPTGGSTDTQYF,TGTGCCAGCAGCCCTACAGGGGGGAGCACAGATACGCAGTATTTT
TRBV21-1,TRBJ1-5,few,13,.,CASSIPRVQPQHF,TGTGCCAGCAGCATCCCCCGGGTTCAGCCCCAGCATTTT
TRBV7-8,TRBJ2-5,.,15,.,CASSLATGGAETQYF,TGTGCCAGCAGCTTAGCCACTGGCGGGGCGGAGACCCAGTACTTC
TRBV5-1,TRBJ2-1,.,16,.,CASTLNRFSSYNEQFF,TGCGCCAGCACCTTAAACAGGTTCAGCTCCTACAATGAGCAGTTCTTC
TRBV11-3,TRBJ2-5,.,16,TRBD2,CASSPSSLAGEETQYF,TGTGCCAGCAGCCCATCTTCCCTAGCGGGTGAGGAGACCCAGTACTTC
TRBV27,TRBJ1-1,.,14,TRBD1,CASSPTGLGTEAFF,TGTGCCAGCAGTCCGACAGGGCTGGGCACTGAAGCTTTCTTT
TRBV5-4,TRBJ1-2,.,14,TRBD1,CASSLSTGVHGYTF,TGTGCCAGCAGCTTGAGTACAGGGGTGCATGGCTACACCTTC
TRBV6-2/TRBV6-3,TRBJ1-1,many,14,TRBD1,CASSSDPGGTEAFF,TGTGCCAGCAGTTCAGACCCAGGGGGCACTGAAGCTTTCTTT
TRBV13,TRBJ2-3,.,11,TRBD1,CASSLGTGKYF,TGTGCCAGCAGCTTGGGGACAGGGAAGTATTTT
TRBV5-1,TRBJ2-7,.,14,TRBD1,CASSYRTGEYEQYF,TGCGCCAGCAGCTACCGGACAGGGGAATACGAGCAGTACTTC